Presented here are 8 T cell receptor beta chains from one specimen sequenced in a study of blood T cell repertoires in COVID-19. This table comes from immunoSEQ multiplex PCR, and its TCRdb copy is limited to in-frame clones, with some not included. The sample comprises roughly 290,000 clones, roughly 89% of which are singletons, and roughly 0.8% rests with the top ten. Sequencing was performed on peripheral blood. The receptors were sampled from a man aged 30 to 39 with acute or convalescent COVID-19.

This clone occurred a few times. The chain has TRBV5-1 and TRBJ1-1; perhaps TRBD1 as D (5 bases). The V and J ends lost 3 bases and 1 base respectively, with 10 bases between them. The CDR3 extends over 14 amino acids. Germline V gives CDR1 SGHRS, CDR2 YFSETQ. Here the CDR3 reads CASSSTQGNTEAFF. CDR3 DNA: TGCGCCAGCAGCTCCACTCAGGGGAACACTGAAGCTTTCTTT.

This chain links TRBV5-1 with TRBJ2-1, with TRBD2 matching over 9 bases. The CDR3 totals 16 residues. Germline V gives CDR1 SGHRS, CDR2 YFSETQ. V lost 6 bases to trimming and J lost 2 bases; unmatched junction nucleotides: 9. CDR3 region: CASMLLSGSTYNEQFF. The DNA for the CDR3 is TGCGCCAGCATGCTACTTAGCGGGAGCACCTACAATGAGCAGTTCTTC.

The chain links TRBV10-1 to TRBJ2-5; 8 bases map to TRBD2. The ends lost 9 bases at V and 5 bases at J; junction bases unmatched: 20. The germline V gene encodes CDR1 WNHNN and CDR2 SYGVQD (reference sequence). The CDR3 has 17 amino acids. This chain's CDR3 is CARILGAGANLEETQYF. The CDR3 DNA is TGCGCCAGGATCCTGGGAGCGGGGGCCAACTTGGAGGAGACCCAGTACTTC.

The CDR3 loop reads CASSNQQGGYGYTF. The CDR3 coding sequence is TGTGCCAGTAGTAACCAACAGGGTGGATATGGCTACACCTTC. This chain links TRBV19 with TRBJ1-2, with D possibly matching TRBD1 (6 bases). CDR1 and CDR2 from the germline V gene are LNHDA and SQIVND (reference sequence). The CDR3 length is 14 residues. Between the trimmed V and J ends, which lost 4 bases and 5 bases, there was a span of 14 bases.

The chain carries TRBV18 and TRBJ1-5; TRBD1 is a possible D gene (5 bases). V shed 3 bases and J shed 2 bases, with 14 bases lying between them. This CDR3 comprises 16 residues. Germline CDR1 reads KGHSH; CDR2 reads LQKENI. This chain's CDR3 is CASSPQTGGGNQPQHF. The CDR3 region has the DNA TGTGCCAGCTCACCGCAAACGGGGGGAGGCAATCAGCCCCAGCATTTT.

V gene TRBV24-1 combines with J gene TRBJ1-1; D may be TRBD1 (5 bases). V was cut by 5 bases and J by 4 bases, with 7 bases left in between. The V gene's germline CDR1 is KGHDR and CDR2 SFDVKD. CDR3 length: 12 amino acids. CDR3 residues: CATSAGGTEAFF. The DNA of the CDR3 is TGTGCCACCAGTGCCGGGGGCACTGAAGCTTTCTTT.

This CDR3 is CASSEVGGLTNYGYTF. The CDR3 DNA is TGTGCCAGCAGTGAGGTCGGGGGATTAACTAACTATGGCTACACCTTC. The rearrangement uses TRBV6-1 and TRBJ1-2, with D possibly matching TRBD1 (5 bases). Germline-derived CDR1 and CDR2 are MNHNS and SASEGT. V gave up 3 bases and J gave up 0 bases, with 14 bases separating them. The CDR3 sequence is 16 residues long.

The chain links TRBV3-1 (or the pseudogene TRBV3-2) to TRBJ1-4; a possible D gene is TRBD1 (5 bases). V was pared by 0 bases and J by 4 bases, with 12 bases between. CDR3 size: 16 residues. Per germline, CDR1 LGHDT and CDR2 YNNKEL (reference sequence). This CDR3 reads CASSQEGQLLNEKLFF. DNA of the CDR3: TGTGCCAGCAGCCAAGAGGGGCAGCTACTTAATGAAAAACTGTTTTTT.